This T cell receptor (beta chain) was profiled in a study of cytotoxic CD8 clonotypes in ibrutinib-treated CLL. Sequenced by immunoSEQ multiplex PCR; TCRdb stores in-frame clones only, minus some. This table holds 15,000 or so clones, about 65% found once. This CDR3 has 12 residues. Germline lookup yields CDR1 SGHNT and CDR2 YYREEE (reference sequence). Trimming stripped 4 bases from V and 2 bases from J, with 6 bases between. The specimen was PBMCs, collected before ibrutinib treatment. This clonotype was sampled from a human donor with chronic lymphocytic leukemia. This chain links TRBV5-4 with TRBJ1-1, with no clear D. The DNA of the CDR3 is TGTGCCAGCAGCCAAGGAAACACTGAAGCTTTCTTT. This sequence encodes CASSQGNTEAFF.